This TCR beta chain emerged from a study of CD8+ T cells in alopecia areata (dated by TCRdb to 2016 to 2019). Some background on the complete study: The study used high-throughput TCRbeta sequencing to examine T cell clonal expansion in alopecia areata, in both the C3H/HeJ mouse model and human patients. On the human side, TCRbeta sequencing was run on scalp tissue and on sorted CD4+ and CD8+ peripheral blood T cells from healthy controls and from alopecia areata patients with either patchy or totalis/universalis disease. Clonality in the scalp was compared among normal scalp (n=4), patchy alopecia areata scalp (n=8), and alopecia totalis/universalis scalp (n=8). RNA came from the PAXgene miRNA kit for fixed scalp, the miRNeasy kit for PBMCs, and the RNeasy kit for mouse skin. TCRbeta CDR3 regions were amplified by immunoSEQ multiplex PCR with 35 Vbeta forward and 13 Jbeta reverse primers. The full study reports these points: Resident alphabeta T cells in normal human skin are also sequenced, complicating scalp TCR repertoire analysis, unlike mouse skin dominated by gammadelta T cells. Shared TCR sequences between patients were less evident than in mice, which may be partly attributable to HLA diversity in the patient population. Compared with normal scalp, lesional scalp, particularly in alopecia totalis/universalis, had higher clonality and more expanded CD8+ clones, which suggests antigenic drive.

Note on this clone: It lacks a known antigen. Base qualities were left out, and no much larger clone turns up one base away.

After PBMCs were isolated by density centrifugation and stained for CD3, CD4 and CD8, a FACSAria was used to sort CD4+ and CD8+ T cells. Scalp biopsies and blood samples were provided by unaffected controls. The receptor library was made with the immunoSEQ multiplex PCR assay. RNA was extracted from all samples and reverse transcribed into cDNA as template for TCR sequencing. SuperScript III was used to make first-strand cDNA, primed with a 2:1 mix of oligo-dT and random hexamers. A synthetic immune receptor repertoire was used to gauge amplification bias, and whatever bias remained was removed computationally. For the original study's pipeline: Raw reads were preprocessed to remove errors, and CDR3 was defined by IMGT conventions from the conserved cysteine to phenylalanine. Clonality was computed as 1 minus the Shannon entropy, with the entropy normalized by log2 of the number of productive unique TCRs. Scalp TCRbeta sequences were cross-referenced with sorted blood CD4 and CD8 repertoires so that the CD4 or CD8 identity of scalp clones could be inferred. TCRdb holds this immuneACCESS table with in-frame rearrangements only. Some clones are missing; in checked studies, unresolved V genes explain under half, and the rest has no known cause. The V and J calls and the clone size are those of that table, but D and trimming were determined from the DNA. Across this sample there are 130,000 to 150,000 clones, with less than 65% seen only once. 36% of the sample is taken by the ten largest.

V trim: 4 bases; J trim: 0 bases; unmatched bases: 7. From cysteine to phenylalanine, the CDR3 is 20 amino acids long. Only the CDR3 region is kept as DNA, spanning 60 bases read in frame from base 1. Taken from the germline V gene (reference sequence), the CDR1 and CDR2 loops are LNHDA and SQIVND. Recombination linked TRBV19 to TRBJ2-6; TRBD2 agrees with 15 junctional bases. The sample was CD8+ T cells sorted from blood. This sequence originates from a human donor in good health. The sequenced DNA: TGTGCCAGTAGTAGCCCGGGACTAGCGGGAGGAGGCTCTGGGGCCAACGTCCTGACTTTC. Its translation reads: CASSSPGLAGGGSGANVLTF.